These T cell receptor beta chains were read from a single sample in a study of control samples from healthy donors and cancer patients. Measured with immunoSEQ multiplex PCR; TCRdb has only the in-frame clones, and not every one. The table includes roughly 220,000 clones, roughly 94% detected once. Material for sequencing was blood. These receptors were taken from a man between 50 and 59 years old in good health. Each CDR3 is given with its conserved first and last residue. D genes are given only for firm matches. The listing skips clone size in some rows; elsewhere it reads once, few, many or a size class.

clone size: once
CDR3 length: 15
J gene: TRBJ1-1
V gene: TRBV7-2
D gene: NA
CDR3 protein: CASSLFRAPGTEAFF
CDR3 DNA: TGTGCCAGCAGCTTATTTCGTGCCCCCGGAACTGAAGCTTTCTTT

clone size: NA
CDR3 length: 13
J gene: TRBJ1-6
V gene: TRBV27
D gene: NA
CDR3 protein: CASSSDSNSPLHF
CDR3 DNA: TGTGCCAGCAGTTCTGACAGTAATTCACCCCTCCACTTT

clone size: NA
CDR3 length: 16
J gene: TRBJ2-3
V gene: TRBV3-1/TRBV3-2
D gene: TRBD1
CDR3 protein: CASSPYTGQEWDTQYF
CDR3 DNA: TGTGCCAGCAGCCCATACACAGGACAGGAGTGGGATACGCAGTATTTT

clone size: NA
CDR3 length: 15
J gene: TRBJ2-2
V gene: TRBV19
D gene: NA
CDR3 protein: CASSPGTHNTGELFF
CDR3 DNA: TGTGCCAGTAGTCCCGGGACCCATAACACCGGGGAGCTGTTTTTT

clone size: NA
CDR3 length: 15
J gene: TRBJ2-7
V gene: TRBV9
D gene: NA
CDR3 protein: CASSATGILYEEQYF
CDR3 DNA: TGTGCCAGCAGCGCTACCGGGATTCTCTACGAGGAGCAGTACTTC

clone size: NA
CDR3 length: 17
J gene: TRBJ1-4
V gene: TRBV28
D gene: NA
CDR3 protein: CASKNGGRSSTNEKLFF
CDR3 DNA: TGTGCCAGCAAGAACGGGGGCAGATCCTCAACTAATGAAAAACTGTTTTTT

clone size: NA
CDR3 length: 14
J gene: TRBJ1-4
V gene: TRBV5-1
D gene: NA
CDR3 protein: CASSLETPAGQLFF
CDR3 DNA: TGCGCCAGCAGCTTGGAAACGCCCGCTGGACAACTGTTTTTT

clone size: NA
CDR3 length: 15
J gene: TRBJ1-6
V gene: TRBV9
D gene: TRBD1
CDR3 protein: CASTTHRGAGSPLHF
CDR3 DNA: TGTGCCAGCACCACCCACAGGGGAGCAGGTTCACCCCTCCACTTT

clone size: NA
CDR3 length: 14
J gene: TRBJ1-5
V gene: TRBV6-2/TRBV6-3
D gene: NA
CDR3 protein: CASSPHYSNQPQHF
CDR3 DNA: TGTGCCAGCAGTCCCCATTATAGCAATCAGCCCCAGCATTTT

clone size: few
CDR3 length: 16
J gene: TRBJ1-3
V gene: TRBV10-3
D gene: NA
CDR3 protein: CAISESLPGSGNTIYF
CDR3 DNA: TGTGCCATCAGTGAATCCCTTCCGGGCTCTGGAAACACCATATATTTT

clone size: NA
CDR3 length: 16
J gene: TRBJ2-5
V gene: TRBV7-2
D gene: TRBD2
CDR3 protein: CASSPRLAGAEETQYF
CDR3 DNA: TGTGCCAGCAGCCCACGACTAGCGGGGGCCGAAGAGACCCAGTACTTC

clone size: NA
CDR3 length: 15
J gene: TRBJ1-6
V gene: TRBV6-5
D gene: TRBD1
CDR3 protein: CASTIGVQGNSPLHF
CDR3 DNA: TGTGCCAGCACTATAGGCGTACAGGGGAATTCACCCCTCCACTTT

clone size: NA
CDR3 length: 13
J gene: TRBJ1-2
V gene: TRBV6-5
D gene: TRBD1
CDR3 protein: CASSPTGNYGYTF
CDR3 DNA: TGTGCCAGCAGTCCGACAGGGAACTATGGCTACACCTTC

clone size: NA
CDR3 length: 14
J gene: TRBJ2-1
V gene: TRBV5-5
D gene: TRBD1
CDR3 protein: CASSLHDRGNEQFF
CDR3 DNA: TGTGCCAGCAGCCTACACGACAGGGGAAATGAGCAGTTCTTC

clone size: NA
CDR3 length: 14
J gene: TRBJ2-3
V gene: TRBV4-3
D gene: NA
CDR3 protein: CASSQEGFTDTQYF
CDR3 DNA: TGCGCCAGCAGCCAAGAGGGGTTCACAGATACGCAGTATTTT

clone size: NA
CDR3 length: 15
J gene: TRBJ2-7
V gene: TRBV28
D gene: TRBD1
CDR3 protein: CASSGRGQGAYEQYF
CDR3 DNA: TGTGCCAGCAGTGGCCGGGGACAGGGGGCCTACGAGCAGTACTTC

clone size: NA
CDR3 length: 15
J gene: TRBJ2-1
V gene: TRBV15
D gene: TRBD2
CDR3 protein: CATSRGLAGTNEQFF
CDR3 DNA: TGTGCCACCAGCCGGGGACTAGCGGGGACGAATGAGCAGTTCTTC

clone size: NA
CDR3 length: 15
J gene: TRBJ2-4
V gene: TRBV6-2/TRBV6-3
D gene: TRBD1
CDR3 protein: CASSRRGTGGNIQYF
CDR3 DNA: TGTGCCAGCAGCCGACGAGGGACAGGGGGGAACATTCAGTACTTC

clone size: NA
CDR3 length: 12
J gene: TRBJ1-6
V gene: TRBV27
D gene: NA
CDR3 protein: CASSFRYSPLHF
CDR3 DNA: TGTGCCAGCAGTTTCCGGTATTCACCCCTCCACTTT

clone size: NA
CDR3 length: 11
J gene: TRBJ2-5
V gene: TRBV7-2
D gene: NA
CDR3 protein: CASREQETQYF
CDR3 DNA: TGTGCCAGCAGGGAGCAAGAGACCCAGTACTTC

clone size: NA
CDR3 length: 12
J gene: TRBJ2-7
V gene: TRBV18
D gene: NA
CDR3 protein: CASSAASYEQYF
CDR3 DNA: TGTGCCAGCTCCGCGGCCTCCTACGAGCAGTACTTC

clone size: NA
CDR3 length: 13
J gene: TRBJ1-1
V gene: TRBV25-1
D gene: NA
CDR3 protein: CASSERGNTEAFF
CDR3 DNA: TGTGCCAGCAGTGAACGGGGCAACACTGAAGCTTTCTTT

clone size: NA
CDR3 length: 14
J gene: TRBJ1-2
V gene: TRBV28
D gene: NA
CDR3 protein: CASSFGSQGYGYTF
CDR3 DNA: TGTGCCAGCAGTTTCGGGTCCCAGGGGTACGGCTACACCTTC

clone size: once
CDR3 length: 16
J gene: TRBJ1-3
V gene: TRBV5-4
D gene: NA
CDR3 protein: CASSLTGGGPGNTIYF
CDR3 DNA: TGTGCCAGCAGCTTGACTGGTGGGGGCCCTGGAAACACCATATATTTT

clone size: NA
CDR3 length: 14
J gene: TRBJ1-1
V gene: TRBV2
D gene: NA
CDR3 protein: CASSDEALNTEAFF
CDR3 DNA: TGTGCCAGCAGTGATGAGGCCTTGAACACTGAAGCTTTCTTT

clone size: NA
CDR3 length: 11
J gene: TRBJ1-2
V gene: TRBV20-1
D gene: TRBD1
CDR3 protein: CSASTGYGYTF
CDR3 DNA: TGCAGTGCGTCGACAGGGTATGGCTACACCTTC

clone size: NA
CDR3 length: 18
J gene: TRBJ2-6
V gene: TRBV4-1
D gene: TRBD1
CDR3 protein: CASSRPGQGVPGANVLTF
CDR3 DNA: TGCGCCAGCAGCCGGCCGGGACAGGGGGTCCCTGGGGCCAACGTCCTGACTTTC

clone size: NA
CDR3 length: 17
J gene: TRBJ2-1
V gene: TRBV15
D gene: TRBD2
CDR3 protein: CATSAPGQRGASNEQFF
CDR3 DNA: TGTGCCACCAGCGCCCCAGGACAGCGGGGGGCAAGCAATGAGCAGTTCTTC

clone size: NA
CDR3 length: 15
J gene: TRBJ2-1
V gene: TRBV5-4
D gene: NA
CDR3 protein: CASSLAGDAYNEQFF
CDR3 DNA: TGTGCCAGCAGCTTGGCGGGGGACGCCTACAATGAGCAGTTCTTC

clone size: NA
CDR3 length: 13
J gene: TRBJ1-1
V gene: TRBV25-1
D gene: NA
CDR3 protein: CASRTIEFTEAFF
CDR3 DNA: TGTGCCAGCAGGACGATAGAATTCACTGAAGCTTTCTTT

clone size: NA
CDR3 length: 14
J gene: TRBJ1-5
V gene: TRBV7-9
D gene: TRBD1
CDR3 protein: CASSLKGAGQPQHF
CDR3 DNA: TGTGCCAGCAGCTTGAAGGGGGCCGGTCAGCCCCAGCATTTT

clone size: NA
CDR3 length: 14
J gene: TRBJ1-6
V gene: TRBV2
D gene: TRBD1
CDR3 protein: CASSDRTGNSPLHF
CDR3 DNA: TGTGCCAGCAGTGACCGGACAGGGAATTCACCCCTCCACTTT

clone size: NA
CDR3 length: 15
J gene: TRBJ1-1
V gene: TRBV14
D gene: TRBD1
CDR3 protein: CASSRRTGELAEAFF
CDR3 DNA: TGTGCCAGCAGCCGTCGGACAGGGGAACTGGCTGAAGCTTTCTTT

clone size: once
CDR3 length: 15
J gene: TRBJ1-2
V gene: TRBV19
D gene: TRBD1
CDR3 protein: CASRKDTGTADGYTF
CDR3 DNA: TGTGCCAGTCGTAAAGACACCGGGACAGCTGATGGCTACACCTTC

clone size: NA
CDR3 length: 15
J gene: TRBJ2-5
V gene: TRBV5-1
D gene: NA
CDR3 protein: CASSLGGGGQETQYF
CDR3 DNA: TGCGCCAGCAGCTTGGGTGGTGGGGGCCAAGAGACCCAGTACTTC

clone size: NA
CDR3 length: 14
J gene: TRBJ1-6
V gene: TRBV7-8
D gene: TRBD1
CDR3 protein: CASSDRDSRSPLHF
CDR3 DNA: TGTGCCAGCAGCGACCGGGACAGTCGCTCACCCCTCCACTTT

clone size: NA
CDR3 length: 15
J gene: TRBJ2-1
V gene: TRBV5-1
D gene: NA
CDR3 protein: CASSLDASSYNEQFF
CDR3 DNA: TGCGCCAGCAGCTTGGATGCTAGCTCCTACAATGAGCAGTTCTTC

clone size: NA
CDR3 length: 15
J gene: TRBJ1-2
V gene: TRBV10-3
D gene: TRBD1
CDR3 protein: CAISVVDRGVDGYTF
CDR3 DNA: TGTGCCATCAGTGTAGTGGACAGGGGCGTTGATGGCTACACCTTC

clone size: NA
CDR3 length: 13
J gene: TRBJ1-3
V gene: TRBV14
D gene: TRBD1
CDR3 protein: CASSQRRGNTIYF
CDR3 DNA: TGTGCCAGCAGCCAACGCAGGGGGAACACCATATATTTT

clone size: once
CDR3 length: 15
J gene: TRBJ2-5
V gene: TRBV28
D gene: TRBD1
CDR3 protein: CASSLSLTGVETQYF
CDR3 DNA: TGTGCCAGCAGTTTATCCCTGACAGGGGTCGAGACCCAGTACTTC

clone size: NA
CDR3 length: 13
J gene: TRBJ1-1
V gene: TRBV2
D gene: NA
CDR3 protein: CASSGQTNTEAFF
CDR3 DNA: TGTGCCAGCAGTGGACAGACTAACACTGAAGCTTTCTTT

clone size: NA
CDR3 length: 16
J gene: TRBJ1-3
V gene: TRBV27
D gene: NA
CDR3 protein: CASSLEDPRTGNTIYF
CDR3 DNA: TGTGCCAGCAGTTTAGAGGACCCGAGGACAGGAAACACCATATATTTT

clone size: NA
CDR3 length: 12
J gene: TRBJ1-2
V gene: TRBV6-5
D gene: NA
CDR3 protein: CASMRLNYGYTF
CDR3 DNA: TGTGCCAGCATGAGACTGAACTATGGCTACACCTTC

clone size: few
CDR3 length: 15
J gene: TRBJ2-3
V gene: TRBV6-1
D gene: TRBD2
CDR3 protein: CASSELAGGPDTQYF
CDR3 DNA: TGTGCCAGCAGTGAACTAGCGGGGGGGCCAGATACGCAGTATTTT

clone size: NA
CDR3 length: 15
J gene: TRBJ2-5
V gene: TRBV5-5
D gene: NA
CDR3 protein: CASSMRINYQETQYF
CDR3 DNA: TGTGCCAGCAGCATGCGGATAAACTACCAAGAGACCCAGTACTTC

clone size: NA
CDR3 length: 13
J gene: TRBJ1-3
V gene: TRBV5-4
D gene: NA
CDR3 protein: CASSWGVSNTIYF
CDR3 DNA: TGTGCCAGCAGCTGGGGGGTTTCAAACACCATATATTTT

clone size: NA
CDR3 length: 15
J gene: TRBJ2-1
V gene: TRBV6-4
D gene: TRBD2
CDR3 protein: CASSESGGAYNEQFF
CDR3 DNA: TGTGCCAGCAGTGAAAGCGGGGGGGCGTACAATGAGCAGTTCTTC

clone size: NA
CDR3 length: 14
J gene: TRBJ2-1
V gene: TRBV5-5
D gene: NA
CDR3 protein: CASSQTQGNNEQFF
CDR3 DNA: TGTGCCAGCAGCCAAACACAGGGCAACAATGAGCAGTTCTTC

clone size: NA
CDR3 length: 15
J gene: TRBJ2-1
V gene: TRBV19
D gene: NA
CDR3 protein: CASTPEQGLGNEQFF
CDR3 DNA: TGTGCCAGTACCCCTGAGCAGGGTTTAGGGAATGAGCAGTTCTTC

clone size: NA
CDR3 length: 15
J gene: TRBJ1-5
V gene: TRBV6-1
D gene: NA
CDR3 protein: CASSEGRGSNQPQHF
CDR3 DNA: TGTGCCAGCAGTGAAGGAAGGGGATCGAATCAGCCCCAGCATTTT